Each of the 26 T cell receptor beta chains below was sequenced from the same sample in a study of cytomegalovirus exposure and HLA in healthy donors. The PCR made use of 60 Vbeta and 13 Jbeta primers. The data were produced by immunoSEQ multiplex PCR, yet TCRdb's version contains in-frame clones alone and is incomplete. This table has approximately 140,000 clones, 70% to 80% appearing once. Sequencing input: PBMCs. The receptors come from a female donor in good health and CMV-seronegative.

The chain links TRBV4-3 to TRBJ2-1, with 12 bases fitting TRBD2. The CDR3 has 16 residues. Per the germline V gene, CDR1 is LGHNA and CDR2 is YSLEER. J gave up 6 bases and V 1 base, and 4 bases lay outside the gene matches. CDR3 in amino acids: CASSQVASGGANEQFF. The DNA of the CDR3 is TGCGCCAGCAGCCAAGTGGCTAGCGGGGGGGCCAATGAGCAGTTCTTC.

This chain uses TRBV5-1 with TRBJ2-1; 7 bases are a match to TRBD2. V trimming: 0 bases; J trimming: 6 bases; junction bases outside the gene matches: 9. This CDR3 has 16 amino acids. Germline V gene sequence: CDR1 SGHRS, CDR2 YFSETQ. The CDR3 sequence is CASSLGGRGRGNEQFF. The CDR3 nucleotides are TGCGCCAGCAGCTTGGGAGGGAGGGGTCGGGGCAATGAGCAGTTCTTC.

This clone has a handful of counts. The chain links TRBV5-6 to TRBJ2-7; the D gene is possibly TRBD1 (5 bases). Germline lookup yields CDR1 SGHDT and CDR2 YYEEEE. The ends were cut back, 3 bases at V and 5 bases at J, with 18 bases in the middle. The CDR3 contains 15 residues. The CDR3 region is CASSSSWAGRNEQYF. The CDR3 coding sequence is TGTGCCAGCAGCTCGAGCTGGGCAGGGCGGAACGAGCAGTACTTC. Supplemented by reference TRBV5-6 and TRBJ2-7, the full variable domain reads DAGVTQSPTHLIKTRGQQVTLRCSPKSGHDTVSWYQQALGQGPQFIFQYYEEEERQRGNFPDRFSGHQFPNYSSELNVNALLLGDSALYLCASSSSWAGRNEQYFGPGTRLTVT.

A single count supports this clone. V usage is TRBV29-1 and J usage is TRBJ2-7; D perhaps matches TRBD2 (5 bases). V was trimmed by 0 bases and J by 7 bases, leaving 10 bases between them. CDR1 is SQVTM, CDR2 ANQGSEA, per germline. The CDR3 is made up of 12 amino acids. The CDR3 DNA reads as TGCAGCGTTGAAGAGAAACGGGATGAGCAGTACTTC. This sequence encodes CSVEEKRDEQYF.

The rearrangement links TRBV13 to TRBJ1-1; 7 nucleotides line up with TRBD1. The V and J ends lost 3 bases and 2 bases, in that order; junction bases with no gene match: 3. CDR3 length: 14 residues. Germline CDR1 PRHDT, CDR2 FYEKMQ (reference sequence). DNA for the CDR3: TGTGCCAGCAGCTTGGGACAGTATAACACTGAAGCTTTCTTT. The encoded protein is CASSLGQYNTEAFF.

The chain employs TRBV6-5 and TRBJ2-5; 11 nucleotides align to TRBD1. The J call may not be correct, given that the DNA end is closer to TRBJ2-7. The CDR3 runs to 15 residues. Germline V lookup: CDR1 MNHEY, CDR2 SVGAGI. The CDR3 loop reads CASSNGGQGAYEQYF. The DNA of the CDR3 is TGTGCCAGCAGCAACGGGGGACAGGGGGCCTACGAGCAGTACTTC.

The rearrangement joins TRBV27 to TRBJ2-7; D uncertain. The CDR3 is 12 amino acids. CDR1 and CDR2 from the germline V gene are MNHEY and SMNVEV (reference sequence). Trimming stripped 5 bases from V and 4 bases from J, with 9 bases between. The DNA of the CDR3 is TGTGCCAGCAGTCCCTCCTTATACGAGCAGTACTTC. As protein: CASSPSLYEQYF.

CDR3 sequence: CAWTWTSGETQYF. The CDR3 DNA reads as TGTGCCTGGACCTGGACTAGCGGGGAGACCCAGTACTTC. The J gene is TRBJ2-5, the V gene TRBV30; 11 bases agree with TRBD2. Per germline, CDR1 GTSNPN and CDR2 SVGIG (reference sequence). The CDR3 length is 13 residues. V shed 4 bases and J 5 bases; nucleotides not matched to a gene: 3.

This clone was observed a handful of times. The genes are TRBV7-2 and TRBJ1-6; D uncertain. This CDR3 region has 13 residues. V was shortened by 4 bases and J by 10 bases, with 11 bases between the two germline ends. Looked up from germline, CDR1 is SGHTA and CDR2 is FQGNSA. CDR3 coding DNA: TGTGCCAGCAGCTCCGCAGGAAACTCACCCCTCCACTTT. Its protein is CASSSAGNSPLHF.

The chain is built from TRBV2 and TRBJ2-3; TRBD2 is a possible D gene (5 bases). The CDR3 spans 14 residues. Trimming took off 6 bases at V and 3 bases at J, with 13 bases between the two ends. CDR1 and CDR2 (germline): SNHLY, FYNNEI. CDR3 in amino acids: CASSADRGTDTQYF. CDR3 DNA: TGTGCCAGCAGCGCGGACCGAGGGACAGATACGCAGTATTTT.

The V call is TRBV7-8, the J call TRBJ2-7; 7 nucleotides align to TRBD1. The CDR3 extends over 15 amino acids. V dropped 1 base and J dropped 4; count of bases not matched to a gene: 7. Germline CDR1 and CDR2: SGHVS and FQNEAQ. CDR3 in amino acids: CASSLVPTGEYEQYF. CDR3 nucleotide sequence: TGTGCCAGCAGCTTAGTCCCAACAGGGGAATACGAGCAGTACTTC.

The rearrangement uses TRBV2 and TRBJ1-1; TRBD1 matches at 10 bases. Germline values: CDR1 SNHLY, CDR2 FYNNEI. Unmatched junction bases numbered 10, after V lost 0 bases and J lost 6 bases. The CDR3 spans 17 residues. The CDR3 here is CASSEAQGQGESAEAFF. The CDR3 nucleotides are TGTGCCAGCAGTGAAGCCCAAGGACAGGGGGAGAGCGCTGAAGCTTTCTTT.

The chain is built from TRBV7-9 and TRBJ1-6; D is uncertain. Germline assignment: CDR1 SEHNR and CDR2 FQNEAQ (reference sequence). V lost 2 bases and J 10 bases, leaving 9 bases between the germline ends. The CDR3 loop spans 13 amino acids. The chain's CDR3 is CASSLITGSPLHF. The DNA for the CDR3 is TGTGCCAGCAGCTTAATAACCGGGTCACCCCTCCACTTT. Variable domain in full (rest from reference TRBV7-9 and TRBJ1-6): DTGVSQNPRHKITKRGQNVTFRCDPISEHNRLYWYRQTLGQGPEFLTYFQNEAQLEKSRLLSDRFSAERPKGSFSTLEIQRTEQGDSAMYLCASSLITGSPLHFGNGTRLTVT.

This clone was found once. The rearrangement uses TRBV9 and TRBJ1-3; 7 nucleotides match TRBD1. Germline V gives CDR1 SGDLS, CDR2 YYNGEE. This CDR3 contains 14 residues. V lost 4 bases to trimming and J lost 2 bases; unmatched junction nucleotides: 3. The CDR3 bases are TGTGCCAGCAGCAGGGGGCGAGCTGGAAACACCATATATTTT. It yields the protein CASSRGRAGNTIYF. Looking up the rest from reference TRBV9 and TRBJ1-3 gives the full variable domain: DSGVTQTPKHLITATGQRVTLRCSPRSGDLSVYWYQQSLDQGLQFLIQYYNGEERAKGNILERFSAQQFPDLHSELNLSSLELGDSALYFCASSRGRAGNTIYFGEGSWLTVV.

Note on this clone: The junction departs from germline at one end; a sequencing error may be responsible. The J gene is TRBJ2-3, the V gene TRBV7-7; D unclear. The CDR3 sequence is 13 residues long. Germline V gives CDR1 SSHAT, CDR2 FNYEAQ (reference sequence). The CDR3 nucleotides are TGTGCTAGCAGCTTAGACACCTCAGATACGCAGTATTTT. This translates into CASSLDTSDTQYF. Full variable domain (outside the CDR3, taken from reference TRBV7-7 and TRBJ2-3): GAGVSQSPRYKVTKRGQDVTLRCDPISSHATLYWYQQALGQGPEFLTYFNYEAQPDKSGLPSDRFSAERPEGSISTLTIQRTEQRDSAMYRCASSLDTSDTQYFGPGTRLTVL.

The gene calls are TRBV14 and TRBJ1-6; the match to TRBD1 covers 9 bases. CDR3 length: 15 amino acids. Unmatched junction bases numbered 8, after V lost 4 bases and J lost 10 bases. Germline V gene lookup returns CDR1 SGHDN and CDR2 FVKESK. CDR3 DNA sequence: TGTGCCAGCAGCCTCGAAGACAGGGGGTTCTCACCCCTCCACTTT. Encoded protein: CASSLEDRGFSPLHF.

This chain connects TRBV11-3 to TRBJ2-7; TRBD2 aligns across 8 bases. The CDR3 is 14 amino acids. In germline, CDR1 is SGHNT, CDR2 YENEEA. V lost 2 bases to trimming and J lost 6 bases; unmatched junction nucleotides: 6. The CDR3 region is CASSLRAGASEQYF. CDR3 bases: TGTGCCAGCAGCTTACGAGCGGGGGCAAGCGAGCAGTACTTC.

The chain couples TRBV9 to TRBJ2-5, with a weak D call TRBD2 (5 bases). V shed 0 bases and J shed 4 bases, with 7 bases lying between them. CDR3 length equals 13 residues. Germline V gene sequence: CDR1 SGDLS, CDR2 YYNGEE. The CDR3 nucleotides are TGTGCCAGCAGCGTAGCGGGGTTAGAGACCCAGTACTTC. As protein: CASSVAGLETQYF.

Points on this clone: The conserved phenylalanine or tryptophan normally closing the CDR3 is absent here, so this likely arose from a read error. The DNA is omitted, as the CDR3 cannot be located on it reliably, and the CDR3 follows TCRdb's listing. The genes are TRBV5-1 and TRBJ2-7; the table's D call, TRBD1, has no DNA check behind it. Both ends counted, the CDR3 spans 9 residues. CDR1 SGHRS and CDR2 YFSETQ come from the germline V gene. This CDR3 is CASSWERGL.

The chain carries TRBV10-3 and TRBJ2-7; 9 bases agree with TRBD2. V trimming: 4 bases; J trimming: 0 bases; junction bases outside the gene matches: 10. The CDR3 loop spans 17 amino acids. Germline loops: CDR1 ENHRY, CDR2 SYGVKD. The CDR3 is CAISVTSGRTGSYEQYF. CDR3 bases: TGTGCCATCAGTGTAACTAGCGGGCGAACGGGCTCCTACGAGCAGTACTTC.

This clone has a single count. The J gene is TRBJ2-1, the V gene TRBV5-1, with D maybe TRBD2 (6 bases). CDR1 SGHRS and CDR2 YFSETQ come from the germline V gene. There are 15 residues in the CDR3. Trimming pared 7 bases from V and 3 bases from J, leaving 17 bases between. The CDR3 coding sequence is TGCGCCAGCTCCCTGGGCGGGACTCGCTACAATGAGCAGTTCTTC. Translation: CASSLGGTRYNEQFF.

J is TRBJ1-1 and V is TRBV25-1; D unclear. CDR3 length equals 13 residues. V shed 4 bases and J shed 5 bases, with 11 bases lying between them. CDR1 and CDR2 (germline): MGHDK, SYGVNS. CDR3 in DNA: TGTGCCAGCAGTGCCACAAGTATAACTGAAGCTTTCTTT. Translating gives CASSATSITEAFF. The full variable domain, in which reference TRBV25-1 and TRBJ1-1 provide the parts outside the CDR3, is EADIYQTPRYLVIGTGKKITLECSQTMGHDKMYWYQQDPGMELHLIHYSYGVNSTEKGDLSSESTVSRIRTEHFPLTLESARPSHTSQYLCASSATSITEAFFGQGTRLTVV.

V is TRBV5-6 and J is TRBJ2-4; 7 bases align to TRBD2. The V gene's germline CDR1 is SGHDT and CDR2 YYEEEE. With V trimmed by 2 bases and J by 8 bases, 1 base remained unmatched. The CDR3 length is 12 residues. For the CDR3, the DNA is TGTGCCAGCAGCTTACGGGGGGACATTCAGTACTTC. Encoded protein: CASSLRGDIQYF.

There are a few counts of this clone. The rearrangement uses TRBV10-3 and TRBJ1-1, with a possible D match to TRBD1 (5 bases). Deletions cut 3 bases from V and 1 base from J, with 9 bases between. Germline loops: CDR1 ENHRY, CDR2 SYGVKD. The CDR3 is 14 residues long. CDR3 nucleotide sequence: TGTGCCATCAGTGAAAACAGGAGGAACACTGAAGCTTTCTTT. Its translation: CAISENRRNTEAFF.

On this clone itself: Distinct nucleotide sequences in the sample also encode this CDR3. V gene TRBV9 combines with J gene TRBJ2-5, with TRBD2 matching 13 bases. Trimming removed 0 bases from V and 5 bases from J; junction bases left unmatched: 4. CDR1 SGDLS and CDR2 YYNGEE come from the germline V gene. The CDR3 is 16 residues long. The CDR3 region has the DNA TGTGCCAGCAGCGTAGGACTAGCGGGAGGCCGGGAGACCCAGTACTTC. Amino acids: CASSVGLAGGRETQYF. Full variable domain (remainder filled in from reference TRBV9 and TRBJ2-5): DSGVTQTPKHLITATGQRVTLRCSPRSGDLSVYWYQQSLDQGLQFLIQYYNGEERAKGNILERFSAQQFPDLHSELNLSSLELGDSALYFCASSVGLAGGRETQYFGPGTRLLVL.

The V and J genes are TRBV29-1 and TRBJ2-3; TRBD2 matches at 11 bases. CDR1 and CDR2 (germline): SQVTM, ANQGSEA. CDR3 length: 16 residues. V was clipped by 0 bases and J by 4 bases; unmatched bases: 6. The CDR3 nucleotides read TGCAGCGTTGAAGATCGACTAGCGGGGCGACCAGATACGCAGTATTTT. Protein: CSVEDRLAGRPDTQYF.